A selection of T cell receptor beta chains follows, all from one sample in a study of T-cell memory formation after mild COVID-19. One entry per CDR3 protein, called by TCRdb with MiXCR from the 5' RACE reads. The sample records 350,000 to 450,000 distinct CDR3 sequences, 25% to 30% being singletons. Sequencing was carried out using PBMCs or a T cell subset sorted from them (not recorded which). These receptors all come from an adult woman who had mild COVID-19 (a few samples of this study predate the infection). Cell type and time point are not known. The CDR3 runs from the conserved cysteine through the conserved F or W. A D gene is named only where the DNA matches it firmly. Clone size is shown for a subset of rows, as once, few, many or a class of expanded clone.

abundance: few
j_gene: TRBJ1-1
v_gene: TRBV7-8
d_gene: .
CDR3aa: CASSPLTNTEAFF
CDR3nt: TGTGCCAGCAGCCCCCTCACGAACACTGAAGCTTTCTTT

abundance: many
j_gene: TRBJ2-1
v_gene: TRBV5-1
d_gene: .
CDR3aa: CASSLGAGGLYNEQFF
CDR3nt: TGCGCCAGCAGCTTGGGAGCCGGGGGCCTCTACAATGAGCAGTTCTTC

abundance: few
j_gene: TRBJ1-1
v_gene: TRBV6-5
d_gene: .
CDR3aa: CASSFSGAAFF
CDR3nt: TGTGCCAGCAGTTTTTCAGGGGCGGCTTTCTTT

abundance: many
j_gene: TRBJ2-5
v_gene: TRBV7-9
d_gene: .
CDR3aa: CASSLRAAFQETQYF
CDR3nt: TGTGCCAGCAGCTTAAGAGCGGCCTTTCAAGAGACCCAGTACTTC

abundance: few
j_gene: TRBJ1-5
v_gene: TRBV4-1
d_gene: TRBD1
CDR3aa: CASSQATGTGNQPQHF
CDR3nt: TGCGCCAGCAGCCAAGCGACAGGGACTGGCAATCAGCCCCAGCATTTT

abundance: few
j_gene: TRBJ2-4
v_gene: TRBV12-3/TRBV12-4
d_gene: .
CDR3aa: CASQGEGNIQYF
CDR3nt: TGTGCCAGCCAGGGAGAGGGGAACATTCAGTACTTC

abundance: .
j_gene: TRBJ2-5
v_gene: TRBV7-9
d_gene: .
CDR3aa: CASSSGMGGALQETQYF
CDR3nt: TGTGCCAGCAGCTCTGGGATGGGCGGGGCCCTCCAAGAGACCCAGTACTTC

abundance: .
j_gene: TRBJ2-7
v_gene: TRBV2
d_gene: TRBD1
CDR3aa: CASSGQGFYEQHF
CDR3nt: TGTGCCAGCAGTGGACAGGGATTCTACGAGCAGCACTTC

abundance: .
j_gene: TRBJ1-1
v_gene: TRBV12-3/TRBV12-4
d_gene: .
CDR3aa: CASSFEGGFAEAFF
CDR3nt: TGTGCCAGCAGTTTCGAAGGGGGATTCGCTGAAGCTTTCTTT

abundance: .
j_gene: TRBJ1-2
v_gene: TRBV6-4
d_gene: TRBD1
CDR3aa: CASSDSPPMAGGNYGYTF
CDR3nt: TGTGCCAGCAGTGACTCTCCCCCCATGGCAGGGGGCAACTATGGCTACACCTTC

abundance: few
j_gene: TRBJ2-1
v_gene: TRBV5-1
d_gene: TRBD2
CDR3aa: CASSLVAGGHNEQFF
CDR3nt: TGCGCCAGCAGCTTAGTTGCGGGGGGCCACAATGAGCAGTTCTTC

abundance: .
j_gene: TRBJ2-3
v_gene: TRBV7-9
d_gene: TRBD2
CDR3aa: CASSLNSGREADTQYF
CDR3nt: TGTGCCAGCAGCTTGAATAGCGGGAGAGAAGCAGATACGCAGTATTTT

abundance: .
j_gene: TRBJ2-3
v_gene: TRBV3-1
d_gene: TRBD2
CDR3aa: CASSQAGGGLDTQYF
CDR3nt: TGTGCCAGCAGCCAAGCCGGCGGGGGTCTGGATACGCAGTATTTT

abundance: .
j_gene: TRBJ2-3
v_gene: TRBV29-1
d_gene: .
CDR3aa: CSVRPKDTQYF
CDR3nt: TGCAGCGTTCGCCCCAAAGATACGCAGTATTTT

abundance: .
j_gene: TRBJ1-4
v_gene: TRBV4-3
d_gene: TRBD1
CDR3aa: CASSHANRGLDEKLFF
CDR3nt: TGCGCCAGCAGCCACGCGAACAGGGGGCTGGATGAAAAACTGTTTTTT

abundance: .
j_gene: TRBJ1-1
v_gene: TRBV12-3/TRBV12-4
d_gene: TRBD1
CDR3aa: CASSHGTALMNTEAFF
CDR3nt: TGTGCCAGCAGTCACGGGACAGCTCTCATGAACACTGAAGCTTTCTTT

abundance: .
j_gene: TRBJ2-3
v_gene: TRBV9
d_gene: .
CDR3aa: CASSVDGGAGTDTQYF
CDR3nt: TGTGCCAGCAGCGTAGACGGAGGTGCGGGCACAGATACGCAGTATTTT

abundance: few
j_gene: TRBJ1-1
v_gene: TRBV18
d_gene: TRBD1
CDR3aa: CASSPLSGQGVNTEAFF
CDR3nt: TGTGCCAGCTCACCACTAAGCGGACAGGGCGTGAACACTGAAGCTTTCTTT

abundance: .
j_gene: TRBJ1-1
v_gene: TRBV27
d_gene: .
CDR3aa: CASSFWGESNTEAFF
CDR3nt: TGTGCCAGCAGTTTCTGGGGCGAGTCGAACACTGAAGCTTTCTTT

abundance: .
j_gene: TRBJ1-2
v_gene: TRBV29-1
d_gene: .
CDR3aa: CSAKRPAYGYTF
CDR3nt: TGCAGCGCAAAACGGCCGGCCTATGGCTACACCTTC

abundance: .
j_gene: TRBJ2-7
v_gene: TRBV2
d_gene: .
CDR3aa: CASSLIQGGEQYF
CDR3nt: TGTGCCAGCAGCTTGATACAGGGTGGCGAGCAGTACTTC

abundance: few
j_gene: TRBJ2-7
v_gene: TRBV7-8
d_gene: .
CDR3aa: CASSSPGVRNEQYF
CDR3nt: TGTGCCAGCAGCTCCCCGGGGGTTAGGAACGAGCAGTACTTC

abundance: .
j_gene: TRBJ2-1
v_gene: TRBV24-1
d_gene: .
CDR3aa: CATAGVNEQFF
CDR3nt: TGTGCCACCGCCGGGGTCAATGAGCAGTTCTTC

abundance: .
j_gene: TRBJ2-2
v_gene: TRBV20-1
d_gene: TRBD1
CDR3aa: CSARKGQGSYTGELFF
CDR3nt: TGCAGTGCTAGAAAGGGACAGGGGTCTTACACCGGGGAGCTGTTTTTT

abundance: .
j_gene: TRBJ2-7
v_gene: TRBV20-1
d_gene: .
CDR3aa: CSASLQPRVWEAYEQYF
CDR3nt: TGCAGTGCTAGCTTGCAGCCACGGGTCTGGGAGGCCTACGAGCAGTACTTC

abundance: .
j_gene: TRBJ2-2
v_gene: TRBV6-5
d_gene: TRBD1
CDR3aa: CASTLLGTGDRQIANTGELFF
CDR3nt: TGTGCCAGCACCTTGTTAGGGACAGGGGACCGACAGATCGCGAACACCGGGGAGCTGTTTTTT

abundance: .
j_gene: TRBJ2-3
v_gene: TRBV12-3/TRBV12-4
d_gene: .
CDR3aa: CASSSVYLGTDTQYF
CDR3nt: TGTGCCAGCAGTTCGGTGTATTTGGGCACAGATACGCAGTATTTT

abundance: .
j_gene: TRBJ2-2
v_gene: TRBV11-2
d_gene: TRBD1
CDR3aa: CASSALTGTAFGELFF
CDR3nt: TGTGCCAGCAGCGCTCTTACCGGGACAGCTTTCGGGGAGCTGTTTTTT

abundance: many
j_gene: TRBJ2-1
v_gene: TRBV7-9
d_gene: .
CDR3aa: CASSSTGYNEQFF
CDR3nt: TGTGCCAGCAGCTCCACAGGTTACAATGAGCAGTTCTTC